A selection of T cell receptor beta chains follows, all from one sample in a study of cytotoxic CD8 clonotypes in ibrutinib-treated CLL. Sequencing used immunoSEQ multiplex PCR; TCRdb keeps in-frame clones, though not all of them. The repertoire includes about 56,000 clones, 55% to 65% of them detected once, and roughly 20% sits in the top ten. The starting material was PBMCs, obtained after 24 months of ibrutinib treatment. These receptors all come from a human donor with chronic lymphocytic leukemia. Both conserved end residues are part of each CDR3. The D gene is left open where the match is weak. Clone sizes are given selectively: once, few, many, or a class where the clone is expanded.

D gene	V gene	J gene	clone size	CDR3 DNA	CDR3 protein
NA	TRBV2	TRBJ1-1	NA	TGTGCCAGCAGTGCGGTCCGGACCCAAAACACTGAAGCTTTCTTT	CASSAVRTQNTEAFF
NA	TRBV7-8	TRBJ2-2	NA	TGTGCCAGCACCCCCCAGGGAAACACCGGGGAGCTGTTTTTT	CASTPQGNTGELFF
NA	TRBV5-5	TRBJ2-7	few	TGTGCCAGCAGCTTTAGGGTCGACGGCGAGCAGTACTTC	CASSFRVDGEQYF
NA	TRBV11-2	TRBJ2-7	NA	TGTGCCAGCAGCTTCTGGGGTGACCACGAGCAGTACTTC	CASSFWGDHEQYF
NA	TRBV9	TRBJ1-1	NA	TGTGCCAGCAGCCTTTTTCAAGCAGGGAATCTGAACACTGAAGCTTTCTTT	CASSLFQAGNLNTEAFF
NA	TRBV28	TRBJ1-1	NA	TGTGCCAGCAGTTTAGTTAGGGGGAGAGGGATGAACACTGAAGCTTTCTTT	CASSLVRGRGMNTEAFF
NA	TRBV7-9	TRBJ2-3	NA	TGTGCCAGCAGCTTCCAAACCCTCACAGATACGCAGTATTTT	CASSFQTLTDTQYF
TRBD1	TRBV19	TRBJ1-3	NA	TGTGCCAGCCATTACCGCGGGACAGCTGGAAACACCATATATTTT	CASHYRGTAGNTIYF
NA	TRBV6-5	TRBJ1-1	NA	TGTGCCAGCAGGGGGGGGGCCAGGCCGAACACTGAAGCTTTCTTT	CASRGGARPNTEAFF
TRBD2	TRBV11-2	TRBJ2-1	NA	TGTGCCAGCAGCTTAGGGACTAGCGGGACCCACAATGAGCAGTTCTTC	CASSLGTSGTHNEQFF
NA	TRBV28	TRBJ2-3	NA	TGTGCCAGCAAGGTTAGCGGAGGGGGGGCAGATACGCAGTATTTT	CASKVSGGGADTQYF
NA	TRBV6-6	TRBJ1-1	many	TGTGCCAGCAGTTACCTGTCGCCAGGGACTGAAGCTTTCTTT	CASSYLSPGTEAFF
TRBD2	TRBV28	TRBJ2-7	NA	TGTGCCAGCAGTTATCTATCACCGGGACTAGCATTGGGCGAGCAGTACTTC	CASSYLSPGLALGEQYF
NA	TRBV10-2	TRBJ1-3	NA	TGCGCCAGCAGTGAGTCGCGAGACACTGGAAACACCATATATTTT	CASSESRDTGNTIYF
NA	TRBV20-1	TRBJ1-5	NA	TGCAGTGCTAGAGACGGGCAGCCCCAGCATTTT	CSARDGQPQHF
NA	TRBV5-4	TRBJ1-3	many	TGTGCCAGCAGCCCGGACCTCTCTGGAAACACCATATATTTT	CASSPDLSGNTIYF
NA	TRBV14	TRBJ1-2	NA	TGTGCCAGCAGCCAAGGCCGGGACTTCGCGGGAGGGGTACGTGGCTACACCTTC	CASSQGRDFAGGVRGYTF
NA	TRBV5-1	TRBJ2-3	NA	TGCGCCAGCAGCTACCAGGGCGCCCCTACAGATACGCAGTATTTT	CASSYQGAPTDTQYF
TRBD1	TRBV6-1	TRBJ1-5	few	TGTGCCAGCAGCTTCAATCAGGGGGCGCCTCAGCCCCAGCATTTT	CASSFNQGAPQPQHF
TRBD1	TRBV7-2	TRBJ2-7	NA	TGTGCCAGCAGCTGGAGGACAGGGCCAGGCGAGCAGTACTTC	CASSWRTGPGEQYF
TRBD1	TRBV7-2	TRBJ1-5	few	TGTGCCAGCAGCTTGGGACAGGGCCATCAGCCCCAGCATTTT	CASSLGQGHQPQHF
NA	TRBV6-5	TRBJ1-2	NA	TGTGCCAGCAGTTACGTACCTAACTATGGCTACACCTTC	CASSYVPNYGYTF
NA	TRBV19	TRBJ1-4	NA	TGTGCCAGTAGCCCCACCACGACGAGGCAACTGTTTTTT	CASSPTTTRQLFF
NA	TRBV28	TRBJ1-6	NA	TGTGCCAGCAGCTCCATACCGCGTAATTCACCCCTCCACTTT	CASSSIPRNSPLHF
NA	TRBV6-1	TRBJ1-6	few	TGTGCCAGCAGTGATTGGGGAAACTTAAATTCACCCCTCCACTTT	CASSDWGNLNSPLHF
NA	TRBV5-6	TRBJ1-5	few	TGTGCCAGCAGCTTTGGGAGGGGGATCCAGCCCCAGCATTTT	CASSFGRGIQPQHF
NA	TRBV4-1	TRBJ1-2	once	TGCGCCAGCAGCCAAGATTGGCGCGGGATTCGGGCGAACTATGGCTACACCTTC	CASSQDWRGIRANYGYTF
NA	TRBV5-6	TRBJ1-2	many	TGTGCCAGCAGCTGGTGGGTTCAGGGGTGTGGCTACACCTTC	CASSWWVQGCGYTF
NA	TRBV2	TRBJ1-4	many	TGTGCCAGCAGTGTTGCACCAACTAATGAAAAACTGTTTTTT	CASSVAPTNEKLFF
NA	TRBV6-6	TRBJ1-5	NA	TGTGCCAGCAGGGACTATAGCAATCAGCCCCAGCATTTT	CASRDYSNQPQHF
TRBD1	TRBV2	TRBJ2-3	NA	TGTGCCAGCAGTGAAAACAGGGGACCAGATACGCAGTATTTT	CASSENRGPDTQYF
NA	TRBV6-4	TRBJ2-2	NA	TGTGCCAGCAGGCGGGAAAGCGACACCGGGGAGCTGTTTTTT	CASRRESDTGELFF
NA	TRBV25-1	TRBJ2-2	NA	TGTGCCAGCAGCCAACTAGTTCCCGGGGAGCTGTTTTTT	CASSQLVPGELFF
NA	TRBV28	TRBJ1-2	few	TGTGCCAGCAGTTTAAGTAACCCCAACTATGGCTACACCTTC	CASSLSNPNYGYTF
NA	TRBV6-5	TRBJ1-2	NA	TGTGCCAGCACCACAGCGGGGAGGGGCTACACCTTC	CASTTAGRGYTF
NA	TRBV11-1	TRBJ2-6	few	TGTGCCAGCAGCGCCGCAGGCTCTGGGGCCAACGTCCTGACTTTC	CASSAAGSGANVLTF
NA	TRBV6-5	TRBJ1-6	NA	TGTGCCAGCAGTACGGACGGGCGTATGATACCCCTCCACTTT	CASSTDGRMIPLHF
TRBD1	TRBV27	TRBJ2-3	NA	TGTGCCAGCAATGGGGCCCGGACAGGCGGCACAGATACGCAGTATTTT	CASNGARTGGTDTQYF
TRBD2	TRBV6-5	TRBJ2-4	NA	TGTGCCAGCAGTTACGGTAGCGGGACTGGCATTCAGTACTTC	CASSYGSGTGIQYF
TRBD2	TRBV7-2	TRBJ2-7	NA	TGTGCCAGCAGACGGACTAGCGGGGTACGCGAGCAGTACTTC	CASRRTSGVREQYF
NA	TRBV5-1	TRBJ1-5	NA	TGCGCCAGCAGGGAGTTAGACAATCAGCCCCAGCATTTT	CASRELDNQPQHF
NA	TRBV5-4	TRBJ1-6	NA	TGTGCCAGCAGCTTGGTCGCCGGCAATAATTCACCCCTCCACTTT	CASSLVAGNNSPLHF
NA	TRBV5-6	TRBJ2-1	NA	TGTGCCAGCAGCTCGTTACAGGGCTTCTCCTACAATGAGCAGTTCTTC	CASSSLQGFSYNEQFF
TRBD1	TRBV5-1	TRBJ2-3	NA	TGCGCCAGCAGCTCCCTAGGACAGGGGTGGACAGATACGCAGTATTTT	CASSSLGQGWTDTQYF
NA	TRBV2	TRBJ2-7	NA	TGTGCCAGCAGTGAAGGGACCTCCGCCGGTTACGAGCAGTACTTC	CASSEGTSAGYEQYF
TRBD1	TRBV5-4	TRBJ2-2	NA	TGTGCCAGCAGCCGGACAGGAGAAGGTAACACCGGGGAGCTGTTTTTT	CASSRTGEGNTGELFF
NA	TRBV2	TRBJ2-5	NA	TGTGCCAGCAGTTCCGAGGGGGGAGAGACCCAGTACTTC	CASSSEGGETQYF
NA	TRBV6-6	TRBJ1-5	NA	TGTGCCAGCAGTTACCGAGAAGGCAATCAGCCCCAGCATTTT	CASSYREGNQPQHF
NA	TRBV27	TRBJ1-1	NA	TGTGCCAGCAGGAGGCAGGGGCACACTGAAGCTTTCTTT	CASRRQGHTEAFF
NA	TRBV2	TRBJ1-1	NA	TGTGCCAGCAGAGCGGAGGTTTGGGTTAACACTGAAGCTTTCTTT	CASRAEVWVNTEAFF
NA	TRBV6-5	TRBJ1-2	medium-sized	TGTGCCAGCAGTACCCAGGGGAATGGCTACACCTTC	CASSTQGNGYTF
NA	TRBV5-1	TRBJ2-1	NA	TGCGCCAGCAGCGCCAATAGCAACTACAATGAGCAGTTCTTC	CASSANSNYNEQFF
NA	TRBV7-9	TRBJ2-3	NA	TGTGCCAGCAGCTTACGGCTAGCGAGCACAGATACGCAGTATTTT	CASSLRLASTDTQYF
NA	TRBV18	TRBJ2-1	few	TGTGCCAGCTCACCAACCCAGGGTAGTGAGCAGTTCTTC	CASSPTQGSEQFF
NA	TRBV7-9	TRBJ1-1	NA	TGTGCCAGCAGCCCCGTTTCGGCCCTAGGTACTGAAGCTTTCTTT	CASSPVSALGTEAFF
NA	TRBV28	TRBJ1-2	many	TGTGCCAGCATAGGTAGTGAGACATCCGACTGGAACTATGGCTACACCTTC	CASIGSETSDWNYGYTF
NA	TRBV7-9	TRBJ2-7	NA	TGTGCCAGCAGCTACCTGGCAGGTGATGCCTACGAGCAGTACTTC	CASSYLAGDAYEQYF